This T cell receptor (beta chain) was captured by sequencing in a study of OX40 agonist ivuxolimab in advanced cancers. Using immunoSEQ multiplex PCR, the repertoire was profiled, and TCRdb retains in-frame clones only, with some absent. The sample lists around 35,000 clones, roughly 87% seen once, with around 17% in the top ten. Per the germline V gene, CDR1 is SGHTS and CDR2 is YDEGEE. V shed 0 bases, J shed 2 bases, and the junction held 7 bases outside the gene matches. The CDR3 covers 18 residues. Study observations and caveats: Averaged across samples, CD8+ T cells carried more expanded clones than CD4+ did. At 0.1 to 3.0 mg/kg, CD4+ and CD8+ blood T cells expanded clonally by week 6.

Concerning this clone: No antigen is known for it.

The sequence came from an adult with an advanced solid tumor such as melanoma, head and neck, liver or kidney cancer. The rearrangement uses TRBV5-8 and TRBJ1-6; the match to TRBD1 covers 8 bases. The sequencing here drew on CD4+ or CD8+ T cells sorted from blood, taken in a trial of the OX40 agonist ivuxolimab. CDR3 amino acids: CASSLGQGTLTYNSPLHF. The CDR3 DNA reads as TGTGCCAGCAGCTTGGGACAGGGGACCCTTACCTATAATTCACCCCTCCACTTT.